Listed here are 32 T cell receptor beta chains from one sample, sequenced in a study of T cells in Graves' hyperthyroidism and ophthalmopathy. There were TCR beta CDR3 regions amplified from RNA transcripts. The HTBI primer set served for first-round RT-PCR of the TCR CDR3. One entry per CDR3 protein results from TCRdb running MiXCR on the multiplex PCR reads. The table has about 530,000 distinct CDR3 sequences, 15% to 20% seen once. Sequenced input: blood. The receptors come from a young woman with Graves' ophthalmopathy.

This clonotype showed up just once. This chain joins TRBV7-9 and TRBJ2-1, with D perhaps TRBD2 (6 bases). Trimming cost V 2 bases and J 8 bases, with 10 bases left between them. This CDR3 is built from 13 residues. Per the germline V gene, CDR1 is SEHNR and CDR2 is FQNEAQ (reference sequence). CDR3 nucleotides: TGTGCCAGCAGCTTAACTAGCCCCCATGAGCAGTTCTTC. As protein: CASSLTSPHEQFF.

For this clonotype: This may stem from a read error, because a much larger clone lies one nucleotide away. The chain recombines TRBV7-9 with TRBJ1-1; 7 nucleotides agree with TRBD1. Germline V gene data show CDR1 as SEHNR and CDR2 as FQNEAQ (reference sequence). The CDR3 length is 15 residues. Here the CDR3 reads CASSSLGGGNAEAYF. The CDR3 nucleotides read TGTGCCAGCAGCTCCCTAGGGGGCGGGAACGCTGAAGCTTACTTT. Together with reference TRBV7-9 and TRBJ1-1, the CDR3 gives the full variable domain: DTGVSQNPRHKITKRGQNVTFRCDPISEHNRLYWYRQTLGQGPEFLTYFQNEAQLEKSRLLSDRFSAERPKGSFSTLEIQRTEQGDSAMYLCASSSLGGGNAEAYFGQGTRLTVV.

CDR3 region: CASSILSGGPHGTQYF. The CDR3 DNA is TGTGCCAGTAGTATCCTCTCAGGGGGCCCACATGGGACCCAGTACTTC. The chain uses TRBV19 and TRBJ2-5, with 8 bases lining up with TRBD1. The germline V gene has CDR1 LNHDA and CDR2 SQIVND (reference sequence). The CDR3 covers 16 residues. V was pared by 3 bases and J by 7 bases, with 13 bases of the junction left unmatched.

This clonotype was observed a handful of times. The chain has TRBV27 and TRBJ2-1; tentatively, D is TRBD2 (5 bases). V was trimmed by 10 bases and J by 8 bases, leaving 18 bases between them. Germline CDR1 reads MNHEY; CDR2 reads SMNVEV (reference sequence). The CDR3 spans 13 residues. CDR3 DNA sequence: TGTGCCACACAATCACGGGGAAATGATGAGCAGTTCTTC. Translating gives CATQSRGNDEQFF.

This clonotype was seen many times. This CDR3 reads CASSGGHHNEQFF. Written as DNA, the CDR3 is TGTGCCAGCAGTGGGGGACACCACAATGAGCAGTTCTTC. V is TRBV28 and J is TRBJ2-1; a weak D match, TRBD1 (6 bases). Trimming left V 5 bases short and J 5 bases short, with 10 bases between. The CDR3 consists of 13 residues. Germline V gives CDR1 MDHEN, CDR2 SYDVKM.

This clonotype has ten or more counts. This rearrangement joins TRBV29-1 to TRBJ2-1; D ambiguous. V was shortened by 7 bases and J by 4 bases, with 14 bases between the two germline ends. Germline V gene sequence: CDR1 SQVTM, CDR2 ANQGSEA. The CDR3 consists of 13 residues. CDR3 sequence: CSALAGTYNEQFF. CDR3 in DNA: TGCAGCGCCCTGGCAGGAACTTACAATGAGCAGTTCTTC.

In this sample, this clonotype turned up many times. The chain is built from TRBV20-1 and TRBJ1-1; D might be TRBD1 (6 bases). The CDR3 has 14 amino acids. The germline V gene has CDR1 DFQATT and CDR2 SNEGSKA (reference sequence). The V and J ends lost 6 bases and 4 bases respectively, with 18 bases between them. CDR3 region: CSAGGPGGITEAFF. The DNA for the CDR3 is TGCAGTGCCGGGGGCCCGGGAGGGATCACTGAAGCTTTCTTT.

This clonotype was picked up many times. The chain joins TRBV30 to TRBJ2-1; the D call may be TRBD1 or TRBD2 (6 bases each). Between the trimmed V and J ends, which lost 5 bases and 11 bases, there was a span of 13 bases. The CDR3 loop spans 11 amino acids. CDR1 and CDR2 from the germline V gene are GTSNPN and SVGIG (reference sequence). The CDR3 DNA sequence: TGTGCCTGGCACGAGGGGGGCAAGCAGTTCTTC. Translating gives CAWHEGGKQFF.

J is TRBJ2-7 and V is TRBV4-3; D may be TRBD1 or TRBD2 (7 bases each). V lost 3 bases and J lost 3, with 15 bases in between. Germline lookup yields CDR1 LGHNA and CDR2 YSLEER. The length of the CDR3 is 15 residues. CDR3 amino acids: CASSQHRGLNYEQYF. CDR3 sequence (DNA): TGCGCCAGCAGCCAGCACAGGGGACTAAACTACGAGCAGTACTTC.

J is TRBJ2-1 and V is TRBV6-1; 8 bases line up with TRBD2. Germline CDR1 is MNHNS and CDR2 is SASEGT. The CDR3 is 13 residues long. V gave up 4 bases and J gave up 6 bases; unmatched junction bases: 2. CDR3 sequence reads: CASSVSGINEQFF. CDR3 nucleotide sequence: TGTGCCAGCAGTGTTAGCGGGATCAATGAGCAGTTCTTC.

This clonotype appeared a few times. This rearrangement joins TRBV29-1 to TRBJ2-1; D gene uncertain. This CDR3 spans 13 amino acids. The V and J ends lost 6 bases and 2 bases respectively, with 11 bases between them. Germline V lookup: CDR1 SQVTM, CDR2 ANQGSEA. In DNA form, the CDR3 reads TGCAGCGTCCTGATTCAAACCTACAATGAGCAGTTCTTC. Encoded protein: CSVLIQTYNEQFF.

This clonotype has a handful of counts. The chain recombines TRBV7-3 with TRBJ2-3; no clear D. CDR3 length equals 11 residues. The V end was cut by 3 bases, the J end by 7 bases, with 5 bases between. CDR1 is SGHTA and CDR2 is FQGTGA in the germline V gene. This CDR3 reads CASSLDHTQYF. In DNA form, the CDR3 reads TGTGCCAGCAGCTTGGACCATACGCAGTATTTT.

The chain has TRBV7-8 and TRBJ1-6; D uncertain. The CDR3 covers 15 residues. V lost 1 base and J 9 bases, leaving 13 bases between the germline ends. From germline, CDR1 is SGHVS and CDR2 FQNEAQ. The CDR3 loop is CASSLVTGPASPLHF. The CDR3, as DNA: TGTGCCAGCAGCTTAGTTACGGGTCCTGCTTCACCCCTCCACTTT.

In this sample, this clonotype turned up many times. V gene TRBV24-1 combines with J gene TRBJ2-7, with 13 bases identical to TRBD2. CDR1 KGHDR and CDR2 SFDVKD come from the germline V gene. V gave up 4 bases and J gave up 3 bases; unmatched junction bases: 5. The CDR3 covers 16 residues. CDR3 DNA: TGTGCCACCAGTGAGACCGGGACTAGCGGGATCTACGAGCAGTACTTC. It encodes CATSETGTSGIYEQYF.

This clonotype appeared many times. The J gene is TRBJ2-7, the V gene TRBV12-3 or TRBV12-4; D may be TRBD2 (6 bases). The CDR3 length is 15 residues. Trimming took 5 bases from V and 1 from J, leaving 15 bases between them. The CDR3 region is CASSPRGGTSYEQYF. The CDR3 nucleotides read TGTGCCAGCAGTCCTCGCGGCGGGACTTCCTACGAGCAGTACTTC.

This clonotype was observed a handful of times. The V and J genes are TRBV25-1 and TRBJ2-3; 8 nucleotides line up with TRBD1. The CDR3 runs to 15 residues. The J segment lost 1 base and the V segment lost 3 bases, leaving 3 bases of the junction unmatched. The germline CDR1 and CDR2 sequences are MGHDK and SYGVNS. The CDR3 nucleotides read TGTGCCAGCAGTGACTCCAGGGGGCGCACAGATACGCAGTATTTT. It yields the protein CASSDSRGRTDTQYF.

The rearrangement uses TRBV18 and TRBJ2-7; 7 bases align to TRBD1. Germline trimming cut 2 bases from V and 1 base from J; bases unmatched to any gene: 8. In germline, CDR1 is KGHSH, CDR2 LQKENI. This CDR3 has 16 residues. In nucleotides, the CDR3 is TGTGCCAGCTCACCATTTAATGACAGGGCATCCTACGAGCAGTACTTC. It translates to CASSPFNDRASYEQYF.

A few counts support this clonotype. This sequence joins TRBV5-5 and TRBJ1-5; perhaps TRBD1 as D (5 bases). The CDR3 spans 12 residues. V gave up 4 bases and J gave up 8 bases, with 10 bases separating them. In germline, CDR1 is SGHKS, CDR2 YYEKEE (reference sequence). This chain's CDR3 is CASSTGVEPQHF. CDR3 DNA sequence: TGTGCCAGCAGCACGGGGGTAGAGCCCCAGCATTTT.

This clonotype came up many times. The J gene is TRBJ2-1, the V gene TRBV29-1; possibly TRBD2 for D (5 bases). Per the germline V gene, CDR1 is SQVTM and CDR2 is ANQGSEA. The CDR3 extends over 12 amino acids. Trimming cost V 6 bases and J 4 bases, with 10 bases left between them. The CDR3 coding sequence is TGCAGCGTACTAGGGATATACAATGAGCAGTTCTTC. It specifies CSVLGIYNEQFF.

This clonotype was detected ten times or more. The CDR3 spells CASSLEAGLARYSEQFF. CDR3 sequence (DNA): TGTGCCAGCAGTTTAGAGGCAGGGCTAGCGAGGTATAGTGAGCAGTTCTTC. The V and J genes are TRBV12-3 or TRBV12-4 and TRBJ2-1, with D perhaps TRBD2 (6 bases). V was trimmed by 1 base and J by 9 bases, leaving 22 bases between them. The CDR3 extends over 17 amino acids.

The chain employs TRBV7-9 and TRBJ2-2; 13 bases map to TRBD2. Germline CDR1 and CDR2: SEHNR and FQNEAQ (reference sequence). The CDR3 is made up of 20 amino acids. Germline trimming cut 5 bases from V and 6 bases from J; bases unmatched to any gene: 18. This CDR3 is CASSASSGLAGIGLSGELFF. The CDR3 DNA sequence: TGTGCCAGCAGCGCTTCCTCGGGACTAGCGGGAATTGGGTTATCCGGGGAGCTGTTTTTT.

The chain employs TRBV13 and TRBJ1-3; no definite D call. CDR1 is PRHDT and CDR2 is FYEKMQ in the germline V gene (reference sequence). The CDR3 covers 13 residues. Trimming took 1 base from V and 5 from J, leaving 6 bases between them. CDR3 sequence reads: CASSLANRNTIYF. The CDR3 DNA is TGTGCCAGCAGCTTAGCGAATAGAAACACCATATATTTT.

This clonotype showed up just a few times. The V and J genes are TRBV11-2 and TRBJ1-4, with a possible D match to TRBD1 (5 bases). This CDR3 is built from 15 residues. Trimming left V 0 bases short and J 5 bases short, with 10 bases between. Germline lookup yields CDR1 SGHAT and CDR2 FQNNGV. CDR3 nucleotide sequence: TGTGCCAGCAGCTTAGAGGCAGGGCAGAATGAAAAACTGTTTTTT. Its translation is CASSLEAGQNEKLFF. Full variable domain (rest looked up from reference TRBV11-2 and TRBJ1-4): EAGVAQSPRYKIIEKRQSVAFWCNPISGHATLYWYQQILGQGPKLLIQFQNNGVVDDSQLPKDRFSAERLKGVDSTLKIQPAKLEDSAVYLCASSLEAGQNEKLFFGSGTQLSVL.

At least ten counts were recorded for this clonotype. V usage is TRBV3-1 and J usage is TRBJ2-1; D gene ambiguous. This CDR3 contains 13 residues. Trimming shortened V by 0 bases and J by 6 bases, and 6 bases separated the two germline ends. Germline-derived CDR1 and CDR2 are LGHDT and YNNKEL (reference sequence). DNA for the CDR3: TGTGCCAGCAGCCAAGACCCAGTCAATGAGCAGTTCTTC. Translated, it gives CASSQDPVNEQFF.

This clonotype has a handful of counts. The chain links TRBV28 to TRBJ1-2; TRBD1 aligns across 9 bases. Germline-derived CDR1 and CDR2 are MDHEN and SYDVKM. This CDR3 region has 13 residues. V was pared by 4 bases and J by 7 bases, with 4 bases of the junction left unmatched. CDR3 DNA: TGTGCCAGCAGTTGGGGACAGGGTTTTGGCTACACCTTC. Translating it yields CASSWGQGFGYTF.

This clonotype occurred many times. This chain links TRBV27 with TRBJ2-7; D remains unclear. Trimming took 2 bases from V and 5 from J, leaving 10 bases between them. CDR3 length equals 13 residues. Germline values: CDR1 MNHEY, CDR2 SMNVEV (reference sequence). The DNA of the CDR3 is TGTGCCAGCAGTTTACGTTCCGGGCACGAGCAGTACTTC. The encoded protein is CASSLRSGHEQYF.

This clonotype was detected many times. V usage is TRBV11-2 and J usage is TRBJ2-6; D remains unclear. CDR3 length: 14 amino acids. V dropped 11 bases and J dropped 1 base, with 12 bases sitting between them. Germline lookup yields CDR1 SGHAT and CDR2 FQNNGV. This CDR3 reads CAGATWSGANVLTF. The CDR3 region has the DNA TGTGCCGGAGCTACCTGGTCTGGGGCCAACGTCCTGACTTTC.

This clonotype occurred many times. Its ends do not fully match the called genes, so a read error is possible. The V gene is TRBV7-7, the J gene TRBJ2-5, with D hard to call. The CDR3 is made up of 12 amino acids. Per the germline V gene, CDR1 is SSHAT and CDR2 is FNYEAQ (reference sequence). The CDR3 region has the DNA TGTGCTAGCAGCTTAAACGGAGAGACCCAGTACTTC. This sequence encodes CASSLNGETQYF.

This clonotype has at least ten counts. This chain links TRBV5-1 with TRBJ2-1; unclear D gene. Germline V lookup: CDR1 SGHRS, CDR2 YFSETQ. Trimming shortened V by 0 bases and J by 5 bases, and 12 bases separated the two germline ends. The CDR3 extends over 15 amino acids. CDR3 protein: CASSLGGNLNNEQFF. The DNA for the CDR3 is TGCGCCAGCAGCTTGGGGGGAAACCTCAACAATGAGCAGTTCTTC.

In this sample, this clonotype turned up a few times. The chain has TRBV19 and TRBJ2-5; D tentatively fits TRBD1 or TRBD2 (5 bases each). V was shortened by 5 bases and J by 5 bases, with 18 bases between the two germline ends. The CDR3 spans 15 residues. CDR1 and CDR2 (germline): LNHDA, SQIVND (reference sequence). CDR3 residues: CASSDSGPVIETQYF. CDR3 bases: TGTGCCAGTAGTGATTCGGGACCTGTCATTGAGACCCAGTACTTC.

This clonotype has more than one count but fewer than ten. The V call is TRBV27, the J call TRBJ2-1, with 7 bases matching TRBD1. Germline assignment: CDR1 MNHEY and CDR2 SMNVEV (reference sequence). The V segment lost 3 bases and the J segment 7 bases; nucleotides outside the gene matches: 9. This CDR3 contains 15 residues. CDR3 coding DNA: TGTGCCAGCAGTTTTGACAGGGTCATCTTTAATGAGCAGTTCTTC. It is translated as CASSFDRVIFNEQFF.

This clonotype came up a few times. This chain joins TRBV7-8 and TRBJ1-3, with D maybe TRBD1 (5 bases). Trimming took off 4 bases at V and 4 bases at J, with 11 bases between the two ends. CDR1 and CDR2 (germline): SGHVS, FQNEAQ. The CDR3 is 14 amino acids. The CDR3 reads CASSSGPAGNTIYF. In DNA, the CDR3 is TGTGCCAGCAGCTCGGGGCCGGCGGGAAACACCATATATTTT.